The clone carrying this TCR beta chain was seen only a few times. The target antigen is unknown. The V and J ends lost 5 bases and 6 bases, in that order; junction bases with no gene match: 7. The CDR3 is made up of 14 amino acids. Germline loops: CDR1 LGHNT, CDR2 FRNRAP. The data belong to a study of T cell repertoires in cytomegalovirus infection. Across the whole study: Based on public TCR beta signatures, there were indications of CMV infection and of a matching HLA type. General study findings and limits: Adding up the frequency of public TCR beta families identified people who carried CMV plus the relevant HLA. Ex vivo responses were dominated by HLA-C-restricted CMV-specific TCR beta clonotypes.

Each CDR3 protein gets one entry after TCRdb re-called the reads with MiXCR. The table records around 630,000 distinct CDR3 sequences, more than 20% of them present only once. The sequence was collected from a human donor in good health (CMV status not recorded). Some clones in this sample may be carry-over from other donors' samples. The sample consisted of CD8+ T cells from PBMCs. The V gene is TRBV12-5, the J gene TRBJ2-7; TRBD2 matches 10 bases. The CDR3 coding sequence is TGTGCTAGTGGTCTACCGACTAGCGGGCGCGAGCAGTACTTC. Its translation: CASGLPTSGREQYF. The entire variable domain, with the rest obtained from reference TRBV12-5 and TRBJ2-7, is as follows: DARVTQTPRHKVTEMGQEVTMRCQPILGHNTVFWYRQTMMQGLELLAYFRNRAPLDDSGMPKDRFSAEMPDATLATLKIQPSEPRDSAVYFCASGLPTSGREQYFGPGTRLTVT.